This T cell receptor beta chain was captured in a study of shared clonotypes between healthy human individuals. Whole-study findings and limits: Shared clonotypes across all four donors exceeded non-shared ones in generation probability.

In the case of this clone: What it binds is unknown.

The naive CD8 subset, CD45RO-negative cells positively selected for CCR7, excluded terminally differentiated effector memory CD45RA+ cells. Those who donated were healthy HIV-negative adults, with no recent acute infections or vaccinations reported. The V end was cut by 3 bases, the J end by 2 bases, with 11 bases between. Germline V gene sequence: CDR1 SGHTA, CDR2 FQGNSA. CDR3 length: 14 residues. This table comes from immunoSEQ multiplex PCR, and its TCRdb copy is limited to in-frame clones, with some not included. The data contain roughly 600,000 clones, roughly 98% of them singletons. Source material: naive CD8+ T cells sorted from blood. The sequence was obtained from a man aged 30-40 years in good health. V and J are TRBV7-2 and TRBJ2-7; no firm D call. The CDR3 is CASSFPGVAYEQYF. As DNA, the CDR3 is TGTGCCAGCAGCTTTCCGGGCGTAGCCTACGAGCAGTACTTC.